This T cell receptor (beta chain) was found in a study of cytomegalovirus exposure and HLA in healthy donors. Study context: From 150 million to 200 million T cells, an earlier analysis saw approximately 110 million unique TCR beta sequences. The study placed 80% to 90% of its approximately 400 genotyped donors in the Caucasian-associated ancestry cluster. General study results and limits: A later analysis reportedly found that, within productive TCRs, an Asian-associated ancestry cluster had fewer N-insertions than the mean observed across the approximately 700 donors.

This clone came up a few times. Its specificity is unknown. The CDR3 covers 16 residues. Germline CDR1 SGHDT, CDR2 YYEEEE. The trim removed 0 bases at V and 8 bases at J, leaving 9 bases unmatched. Vbeta (60) and Jbeta (13) primers were used in the PCR. TCRdb's table, derived via immunoSEQ multiplex PCR, lists solely in-frame clones and lacks some. Of about 130,000 clones listed, around two thirds are singletons. Sequenced input: PBMCs. This clonotype originated in a woman aged 40 to 55 in good health and CMV-seronegative. The V gene is TRBV5-6, the J gene TRBJ2-1; TRBD1 aligns across 9 bases. This CDR3 is CASSLAYRGQMDEQFF. For the CDR3, the DNA is TGTGCCAGCAGCTTGGCTTACAGGGGGCAGATGGATGAGCAGTTCTTC.